The clone carrying this T cell receptor beta chain came up a few times. The data derive from a study of blood T cell repertoires in COVID-19. About the study: Both acute and convalescent COVID-19 samples were obtained from the United States, Italy and Spain. PBMCs, B-cell-depleted T cells, or T cells provided the cDNA or gDNA that made up the material.

This CDR3 is built from 17 residues. Trimming removed 3 bases at V and 0 bases at J, with 17 bases between. The germline CDR1 and CDR2 sequences are MNHNS and SASEGT. Original processing notes: Counts of nucleated cells, estimated from reference gene primer amplification, were obtained. Profiled with immunoSEQ multiplex PCR; TCRdb holds only in-frame clones, not every one. Clone size and V and J calls were adopted from that table, with D and trimming inferred from the DNA. The data hold 300,000 or so clones, with over 80% observed a single time. Sequencing input: peripheral blood. The rearrangement uses TRBV6-1 and TRBJ1-2; TRBD1 is a possible D gene (5 bases). The clonotype originates from a woman in her thirties or forties with acute or convalescent COVID-19. The CDR3 is CASSDVDRVMSNYGYTF. The CDR3, as DNA: TGTGCCAGCAGTGATGTTGACAGAGTCATGTCTAACTATGGCTACACCTTC.